The T cell receptor (beta chain) described here comes from a study of CD8 T cells in ankylosing spondylitis. Study outcomes and limitations: In ankylosing spondylitis patients, matched synovial fluid reportedly showed significant enrichment of disease-linked clones.

This clonotype was detected only a few times. What it recognizes is unknown. Quantitative 5'-RACE with molecular barcodes was used to make the TCR beta libraries. Using its own MiXCR run on the 5' RACE reads, TCRdb lists one record per CDR3 protein. The sample yields roughly 150,000 distinct CDR3 sequences, approximately 9% seen once. CDR3 length equals 13 residues. Germline-derived CDR1 and CDR2 are SGHRS and YFSETQ. The V end was cut by 0 bases, the J end by 5 bases, with 9 bases between. The TCR was taken from a female donor with ankylosing spondylitis or in good health (not recorded which). The chain employs TRBV5-1 and TRBJ2-7; D is uncertain. The sequenced material came from blood, either unsorted or a sorted T cell fraction (not recorded which). The CDR3 loop reads CASSLVPVNEQYF. The CDR3 nucleotides are TGCGCCAGCAGCTTGGTACCTGTAAACGAGCAGTACTTC.